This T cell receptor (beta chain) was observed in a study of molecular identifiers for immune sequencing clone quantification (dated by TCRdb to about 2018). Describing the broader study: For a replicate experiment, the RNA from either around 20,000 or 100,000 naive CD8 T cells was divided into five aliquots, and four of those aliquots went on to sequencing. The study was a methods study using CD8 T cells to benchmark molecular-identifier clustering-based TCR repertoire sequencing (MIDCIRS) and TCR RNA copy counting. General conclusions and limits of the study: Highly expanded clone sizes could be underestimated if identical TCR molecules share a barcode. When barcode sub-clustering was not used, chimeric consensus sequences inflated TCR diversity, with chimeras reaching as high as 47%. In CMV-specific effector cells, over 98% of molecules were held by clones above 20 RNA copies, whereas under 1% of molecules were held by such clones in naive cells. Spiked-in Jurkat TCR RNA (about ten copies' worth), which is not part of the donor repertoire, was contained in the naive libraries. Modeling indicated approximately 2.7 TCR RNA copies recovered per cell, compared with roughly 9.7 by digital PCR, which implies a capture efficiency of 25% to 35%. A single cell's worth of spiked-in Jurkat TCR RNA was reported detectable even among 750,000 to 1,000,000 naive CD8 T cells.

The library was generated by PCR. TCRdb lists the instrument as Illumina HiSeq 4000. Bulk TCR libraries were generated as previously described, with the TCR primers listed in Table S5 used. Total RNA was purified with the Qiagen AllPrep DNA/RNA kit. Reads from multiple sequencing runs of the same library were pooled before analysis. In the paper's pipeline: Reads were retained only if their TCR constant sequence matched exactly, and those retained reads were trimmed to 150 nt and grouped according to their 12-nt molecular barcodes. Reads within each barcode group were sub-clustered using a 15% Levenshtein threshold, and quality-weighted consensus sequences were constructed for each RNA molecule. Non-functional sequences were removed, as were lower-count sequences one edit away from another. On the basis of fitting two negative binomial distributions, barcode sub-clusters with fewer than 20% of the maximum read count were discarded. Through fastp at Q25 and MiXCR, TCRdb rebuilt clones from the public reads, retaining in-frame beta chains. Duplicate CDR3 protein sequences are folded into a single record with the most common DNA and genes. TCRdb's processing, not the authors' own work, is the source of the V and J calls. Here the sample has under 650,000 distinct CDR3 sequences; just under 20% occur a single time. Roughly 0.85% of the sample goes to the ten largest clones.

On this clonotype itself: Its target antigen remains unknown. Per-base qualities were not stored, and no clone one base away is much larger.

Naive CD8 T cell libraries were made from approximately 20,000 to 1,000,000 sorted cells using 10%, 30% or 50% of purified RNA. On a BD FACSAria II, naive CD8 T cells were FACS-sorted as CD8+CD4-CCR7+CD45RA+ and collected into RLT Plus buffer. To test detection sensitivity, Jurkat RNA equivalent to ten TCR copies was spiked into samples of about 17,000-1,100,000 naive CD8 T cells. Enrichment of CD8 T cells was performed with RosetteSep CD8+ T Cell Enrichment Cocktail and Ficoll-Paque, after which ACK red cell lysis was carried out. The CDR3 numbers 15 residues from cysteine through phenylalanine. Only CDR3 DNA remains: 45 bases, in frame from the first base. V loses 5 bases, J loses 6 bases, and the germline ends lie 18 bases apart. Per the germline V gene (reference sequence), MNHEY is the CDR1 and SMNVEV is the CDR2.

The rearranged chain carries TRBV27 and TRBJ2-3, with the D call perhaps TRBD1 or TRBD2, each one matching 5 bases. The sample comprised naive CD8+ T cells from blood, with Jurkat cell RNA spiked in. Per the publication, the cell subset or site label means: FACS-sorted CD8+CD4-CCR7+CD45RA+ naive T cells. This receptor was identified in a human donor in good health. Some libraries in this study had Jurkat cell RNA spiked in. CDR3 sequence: CASSLRATRRDTQYF. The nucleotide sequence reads TGTGCCAGCAGTCTCAGGGCGACCAGGAGGGATACGCAGTATTTT.